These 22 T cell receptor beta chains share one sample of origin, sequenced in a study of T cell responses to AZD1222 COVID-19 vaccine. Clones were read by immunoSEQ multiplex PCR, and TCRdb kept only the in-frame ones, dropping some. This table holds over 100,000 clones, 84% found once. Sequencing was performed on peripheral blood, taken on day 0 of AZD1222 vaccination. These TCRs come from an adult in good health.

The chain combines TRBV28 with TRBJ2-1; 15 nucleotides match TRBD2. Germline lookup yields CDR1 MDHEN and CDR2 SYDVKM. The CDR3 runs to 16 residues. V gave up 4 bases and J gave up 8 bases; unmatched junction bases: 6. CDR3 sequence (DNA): TGTGCCAGCAGTTCCGGACTAGCGGGAGGGGCCCATGAGCAGTTCTTC. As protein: CASSSGLAGGAHEQFF.

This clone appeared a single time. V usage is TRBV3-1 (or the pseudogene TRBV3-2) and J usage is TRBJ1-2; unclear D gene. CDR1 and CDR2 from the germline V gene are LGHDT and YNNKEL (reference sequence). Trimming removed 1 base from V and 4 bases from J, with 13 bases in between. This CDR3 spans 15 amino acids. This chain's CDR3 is CASSQVSRHPYGYTF. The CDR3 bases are TGTGCCAGCAGCCAAGTGTCAAGACACCCCTATGGCTACACCTTC.

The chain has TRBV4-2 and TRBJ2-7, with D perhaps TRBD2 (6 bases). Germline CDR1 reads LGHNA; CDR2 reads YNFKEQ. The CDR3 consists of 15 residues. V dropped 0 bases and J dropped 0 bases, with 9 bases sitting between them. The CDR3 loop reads CASSQDRGSSYEQYF. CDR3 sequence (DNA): TGTGCCAGCAGCCAAGACCGGGGGAGCTCCTACGAGCAGTACTTC.

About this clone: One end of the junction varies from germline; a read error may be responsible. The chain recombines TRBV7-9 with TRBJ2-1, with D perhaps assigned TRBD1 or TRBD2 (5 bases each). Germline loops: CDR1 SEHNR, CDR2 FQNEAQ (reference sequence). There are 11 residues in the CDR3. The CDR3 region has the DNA TGTGCCAGCAGCAACCGGGACCACGAACTCTTC. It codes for CASSNRDHELF.

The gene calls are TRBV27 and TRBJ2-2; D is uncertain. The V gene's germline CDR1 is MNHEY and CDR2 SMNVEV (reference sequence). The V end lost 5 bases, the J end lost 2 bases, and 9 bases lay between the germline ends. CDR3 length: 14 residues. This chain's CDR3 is CASSITANTGELFF. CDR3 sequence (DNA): TGTGCCAGCAGTATAACAGCTAACACCGGGGAGCTGTTTTTT.

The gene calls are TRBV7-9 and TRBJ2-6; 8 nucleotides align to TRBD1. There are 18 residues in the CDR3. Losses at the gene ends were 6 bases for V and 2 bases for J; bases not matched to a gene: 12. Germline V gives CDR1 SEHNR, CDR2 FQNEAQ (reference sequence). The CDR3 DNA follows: TGTGCCAGCAGACTAGGACAGGGAATAGTGACTGGGGCCAACGTCCTGACTTTC. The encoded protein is CASRLGQGIVTGANVLTF.

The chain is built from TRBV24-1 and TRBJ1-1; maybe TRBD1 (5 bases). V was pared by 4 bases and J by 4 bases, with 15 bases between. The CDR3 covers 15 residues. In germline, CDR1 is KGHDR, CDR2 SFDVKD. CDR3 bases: TGTGCCACCAGTGACTCCGGGGGTTCGGGCACTGAAGCTTTCTTT. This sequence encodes CATSDSGGSGTEAFF.

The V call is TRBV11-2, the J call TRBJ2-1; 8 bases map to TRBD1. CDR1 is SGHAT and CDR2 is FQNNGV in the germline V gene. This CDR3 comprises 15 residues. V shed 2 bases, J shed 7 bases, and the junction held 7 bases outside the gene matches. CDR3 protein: CASSLPRQGINEQFF. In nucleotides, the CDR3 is TGTGCCAGCAGCTTACCAAGACAGGGGATAAATGAGCAGTTCTTC.

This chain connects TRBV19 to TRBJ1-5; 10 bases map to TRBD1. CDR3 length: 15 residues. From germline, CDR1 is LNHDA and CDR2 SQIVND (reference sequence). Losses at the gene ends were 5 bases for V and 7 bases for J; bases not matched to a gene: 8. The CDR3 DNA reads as TGTGCCAGTAGTTCTCGGACAGGGGGACGACAGCCCCAGCATTTT. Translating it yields CASSSRTGGRQPQHF.

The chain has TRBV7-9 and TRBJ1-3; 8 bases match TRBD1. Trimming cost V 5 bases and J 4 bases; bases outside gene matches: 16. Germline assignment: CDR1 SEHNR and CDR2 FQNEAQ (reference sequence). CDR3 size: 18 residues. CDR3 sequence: CASSPSFTRTGKGNTIYF. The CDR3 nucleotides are TGTGCCAGCAGCCCGTCGTTCACCCGGACAGGGAAAGGAAACACCATATATTTT.

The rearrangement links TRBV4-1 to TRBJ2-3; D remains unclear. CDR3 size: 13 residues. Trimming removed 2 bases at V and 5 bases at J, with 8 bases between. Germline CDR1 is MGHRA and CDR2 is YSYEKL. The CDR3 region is CASSQIHKDTQYF. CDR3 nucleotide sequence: TGCGCCAGCAGCCAAATCCACAAAGATACGCAGTATTTT.

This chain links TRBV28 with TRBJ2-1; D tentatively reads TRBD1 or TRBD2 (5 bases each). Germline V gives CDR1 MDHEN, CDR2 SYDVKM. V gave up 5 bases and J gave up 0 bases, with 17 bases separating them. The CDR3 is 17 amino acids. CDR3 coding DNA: TGTGCCAGCAGTCCCCCTCGGGGCAGGCTCTCCTACAATGAGCAGTTCTTC. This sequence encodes CASSPPRGRLSYNEQFF. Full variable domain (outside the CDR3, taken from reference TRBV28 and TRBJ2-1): DVKVTQSSRYLVKRTGEKVFLECVQDMDHENMFWYRQDPGLGLRLIYFSYDVKMKEKGDIPEGYSVSREKKERFSLILESASTNQTSMYLCASSPPRGRLSYNEQFFGPGTRLTVL.

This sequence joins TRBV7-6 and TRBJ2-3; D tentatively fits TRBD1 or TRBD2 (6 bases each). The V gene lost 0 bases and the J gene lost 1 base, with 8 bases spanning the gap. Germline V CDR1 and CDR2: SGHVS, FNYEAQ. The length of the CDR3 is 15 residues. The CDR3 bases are TGTGCCAGCAGCTTAGCGGGGGGCCGCACAGATACGCAGTATTTT. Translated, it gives CASSLAGGRTDTQYF.

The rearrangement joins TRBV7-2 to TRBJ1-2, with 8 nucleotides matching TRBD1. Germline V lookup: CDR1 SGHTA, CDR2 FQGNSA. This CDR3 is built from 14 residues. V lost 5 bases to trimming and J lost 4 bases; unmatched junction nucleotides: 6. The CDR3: CASSTTDRAYGYTF. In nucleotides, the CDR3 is TGTGCCAGCAGCACGACGGACAGGGCCTATGGCTACACCTTC.

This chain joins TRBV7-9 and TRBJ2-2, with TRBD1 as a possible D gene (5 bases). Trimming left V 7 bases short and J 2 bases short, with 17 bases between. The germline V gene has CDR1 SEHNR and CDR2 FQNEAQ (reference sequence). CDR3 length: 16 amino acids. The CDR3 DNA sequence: TGTGCCAGCACCCCGACAGTGGCAATTAACACCGGGGAGCTGTTTTTT. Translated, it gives CASTPTVAINTGELFF.

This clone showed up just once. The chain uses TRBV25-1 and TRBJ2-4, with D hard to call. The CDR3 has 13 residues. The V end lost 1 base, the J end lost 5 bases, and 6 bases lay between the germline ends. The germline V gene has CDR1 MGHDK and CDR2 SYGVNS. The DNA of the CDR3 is TGTGCCAGCAGTGAATCGGGTCAAAACATTCAGTACTTC. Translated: CASSESGQNIQYF.

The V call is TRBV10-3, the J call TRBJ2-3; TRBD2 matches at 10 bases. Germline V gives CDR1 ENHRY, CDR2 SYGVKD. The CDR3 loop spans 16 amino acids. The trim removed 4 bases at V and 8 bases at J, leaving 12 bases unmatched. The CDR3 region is CAISVGAGGPVATQYF. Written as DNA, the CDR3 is TGTGCCATCAGTGTGGGAGCGGGGGGGCCAGTGGCTACGCAGTATTTT.

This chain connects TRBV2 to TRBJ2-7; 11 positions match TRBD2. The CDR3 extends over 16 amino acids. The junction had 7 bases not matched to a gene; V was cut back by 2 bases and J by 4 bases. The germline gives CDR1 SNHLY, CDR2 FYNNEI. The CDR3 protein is CASSEWPTSGAYEQYF. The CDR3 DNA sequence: TGTGCCAGCAGTGAATGGCCGACTAGCGGGGCTTACGAGCAGTACTTC.

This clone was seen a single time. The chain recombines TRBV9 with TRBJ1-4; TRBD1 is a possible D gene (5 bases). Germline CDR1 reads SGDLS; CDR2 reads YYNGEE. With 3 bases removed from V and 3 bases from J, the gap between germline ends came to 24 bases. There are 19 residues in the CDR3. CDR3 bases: TGTGCCAGCAGCGGGGGACCCGTCCCAGGGCTTCAGGCTAATGAAAAACTGTTTTTT. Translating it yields CASSGGPVPGLQANEKLFF.

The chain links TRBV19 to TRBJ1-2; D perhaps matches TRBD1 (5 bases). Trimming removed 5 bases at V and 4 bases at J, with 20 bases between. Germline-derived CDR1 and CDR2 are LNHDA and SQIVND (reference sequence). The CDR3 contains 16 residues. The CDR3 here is CASSQVSGTASYGYTF. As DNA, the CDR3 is TGTGCCAGTAGTCAAGTTTCTGGGACTGCTAGCTATGGCTACACCTTC.

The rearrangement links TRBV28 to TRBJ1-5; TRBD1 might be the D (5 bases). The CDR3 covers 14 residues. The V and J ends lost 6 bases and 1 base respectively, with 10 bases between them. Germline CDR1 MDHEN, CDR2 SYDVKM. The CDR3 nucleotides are TGTGCCAGCAGCTCGACAGTCAGCAATCAGCCCCAGCATTTT. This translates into CASSSTVSNQPQHF.

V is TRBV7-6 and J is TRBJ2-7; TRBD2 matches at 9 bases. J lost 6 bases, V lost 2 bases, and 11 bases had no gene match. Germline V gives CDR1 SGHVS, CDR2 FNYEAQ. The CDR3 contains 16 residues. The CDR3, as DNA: TGTGCCAGCAGCTTAACGGGTAGCGGGGGTCCTCTCGAGCAGTACTTC. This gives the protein CASSLTGSGGPLEQYF.